Listed below are T cell receptor beta chains from one sample, sequenced in a study of naive and memory T cell subsets. From the UMI-ligation and nested PCR reads, TCRdb called clonotypes with MiXCR, one entry per CDR3 protein. The sample lists approximately 85,000 distinct CDR3 sequences; roughly 7% were seen once. The sequenced sample was central memory CD4+ T cells from blood. The receptors come from a human donor in good health. The CDR3 runs from the conserved cysteine through the conserved F or W. Each record gives: V gene, D gene, J gene, clone size, CDR3 DNA, CDR3 protein. A D gene is named only where the DNA matches it firmly. The listing skips clone size in some rows; elsewhere it reads once, few, many or a size class.

V: TRBV5-4; D: TRBD2; J: TRBJ2-7; size: .; DNA: TGTGCCAGCAGCTCGGGGGGGACCTCCACCTACGAGCAGTACTTC; CDR3: CASSSGGTSTYEQYF
V: TRBV20-1; D: .; J: TRBJ2-5; size: many; DNA: TGCAGTGCCATTCAAGAGACCCAGTACTTC; CDR3: CSAIQETQYF
V: TRBV20-1; D: .; J: TRBJ2-5; size: few; DNA: TGCAGTGCTCCCACGGGAGACAGTCCCAAGAGAACCCAGTACTTC; CDR3: CSAPTGDSPKRTQYF
V: TRBV7-9; D: .; J: TRBJ1-2; size: many; DNA: TGTGCCAGCAGCTTGGGACAAGCCCGCCGGGATGGCTACACCTTC; CDR3: CASSLGQARRDGYTF
V: TRBV4-3; D: .; J: TRBJ2-3; size: .; DNA: TGCGCCAGCAGCCGGAACCGAGACTATACTTCTACGCAGTATTTT; CDR3: CASSRNRDYTSTQYF
V: TRBV20-1; D: .; J: TRBJ1-5; size: few; DNA: TGCAGTGCTAGTGGCGGCCACTATACCGGGAATCAGCCCCAGCATTTT; CDR3: CSASGGHYTGNQPQHF
V: TRBV20-1; D: .; J: TRBJ1-4; size: many; DNA: TGCAGTGCTAGCCCCCCTCGGGGTAAAAATGAAAAACTGTTTTTT; CDR3: CSASPPRGKNEKLFF
V: TRBV29-1; D: TRBD2; J: TRBJ2-4; size: few; DNA: TGCAGCGTTGAAGCTGGAGGACTAGCGGCTAAAAACATTCAGTACTTC; CDR3: CSVEAGGLAAKNIQYF
V: TRBV18; D: .; J: TRBJ1-6; size: many; DNA: TGTGCCAGCTCACCGGCCGGGAGGGGTAATTCACCCCTCCACTTT; CDR3: CASSPAGRGNSPLHF
V: TRBV25-1; D: .; J: TRBJ2-7; size: many; DNA: TGTGCCAGCAGTGCTTCCAGCGGTAGGACGGGGTTCGGGGAGCAGTACTTC; CDR3: CASSASSGRTGFGEQYF
V: TRBV20-1; D: TRBD1; J: TRBJ1-5; size: .; DNA: TGCAGTGCTTCGAGGGGGACAGGGGGAGGAAATCAGCCCCAGCATTTT; CDR3: CSASRGTGGGNQPQHF
V: TRBV12-3/TRBV12-4; D: .; J: TRBJ2-7; size: many; DNA: TGTGCCAGCACGAGTAACAGGGCTTCCCACTCCTACGAGCAGTACTTC; CDR3: CASTSNRASHSYEQYF
V: TRBV4-2; D: .; J: TRBJ2-4; size: few; DNA: TGTGCCAGCAGCCAAGACTGGATAGCCAAAAACATTCAGTACTTC; CDR3: CASSQDWIAKNIQYF
V: TRBV5-1; D: .; J: TRBJ2-3; size: .; DNA: TGCGCCAGCAGCCCATATCTAGCTAGCACAGATACGCAGTATTTT; CDR3: CASSPYLASTDTQYF
V: TRBV27; D: .; J: TRBJ2-5; size: many; DNA: TGTGCCAGCAGTATCGGGACGGCCCTCCAATCAACCCAGTACTTC; CDR3: CASSIGTALQSTQYF
V: TRBV27; D: TRBD2; J: TRBJ2-3; size: few; DNA: TGTGCCAGCAGATCCCTGGGTCTACTAGCGGGGGGCAATACGCAGTATTTT; CDR3: CASRSLGLLAGGNTQYF
V: TRBV6-2/TRBV6-3; D: .; J: TRBJ1-5; size: .; DNA: TGTGCCAGCAGCAGAAACAGGGCTGATCAGCCCCAGCATTTT; CDR3: CASSRNRADQPQHF
V: TRBV10-3; D: .; J: TRBJ2-2; size: many; DNA: TGTGCCGCCAAAGCCCAGGAAAACACCGGGGAGCTGTTTTTT; CDR3: CAAKAQENTGELFF
V: TRBV11-2; D: .; J: TRBJ2-6; size: many; DNA: TGTGCCAGCAGCTCGGGACCCCGGGGGGCCAACGTCCTGACTTTC; CDR3: CASSSGPRGANVLTF
V: TRBV4-2; D: .; J: TRBJ2-3; size: many; DNA: TGTGCCAGCAGCCCGGGACGGGGCTCAGATACGCAGTATTTT; CDR3: CASSPGRGSDTQYF
V: TRBV16; D: TRBD1; J: TRBJ1-4; size: .; DNA: TGTGCCAGCAGCCAACTCGATGGGGACAGTAATGAAAAACTGTTTTTT; CDR3: CASSQLDGDSNEKLFF
V: TRBV7-6; D: TRBD1; J: TRBJ1-1; size: .; DNA: TGTGCCAGCAGCGGACAGGAGAACACTGAAGCTTTCTTT; CDR3: CASSGQENTEAFF